This T cell receptor (beta chain) comes out of a study of blood T cells in healthy people across ages. The CDR3 length is 14 residues. Trimming stripped 5 bases from V and 5 bases from J, with 15 bases between. A second PCR of 7 to 11 cycles used a sample-barcoded 5' primer and a J-beta primer mix. Each CDR3 protein is one row after TCRdb ran MiXCR on the 5' RACE reads. This table holds 650,000 to 1,000,000 distinct CDR3 sequences, roughly 35% found once. The sequencing sample was made of blood. This receptor was identified in a young man in good health. The V gene is TRBV12-3 or TRBV12-4, the J gene TRBJ1-1; D is possibly TRBD1 (5 bases). CDR3 amino acids: CASSPSGGMTEAFF. The CDR3 DNA is TGTGCCAGCAGTCCTTCCGGGGGAATGACTGAAGCTTTCTTT.